Reported below is one T cell receptor beta chain. What it recognizes is unknown. One end of the junction does not line up with germline, which may come from a read error. Other DNA sequences in the sample encode the same CDR3. These data are taken from a study of cytomegalovirus exposure and HLA in healthy donors. Study observations and caveats: Apparent HLA restriction characterized most CMV-associated TCR beta chains in a later analysis. Some TCR beta chains (roughly 150 of them) were listed as cytomegalovirus-associated. In a later analysis, HLA-associated beta chains showed higher expansion and lower generation probabilities than comparable chains.

Nominal health characterized the donors when sampled, though unrecorded immune exposures were likely. The PCR employed 60 Vbeta primers together with 13 Jbeta primers. The assay was immunoSEQ multiplex PCR, and TCRdb's table has in-frame clones only and misses some. The listing records about 120,000 clones. The CDR3 sequence is 11 residues long. Germline V gene lookup returns CDR1 GTSNPN and CDR2 SVGIG (reference sequence). Sequenced input: PBMCs. This TCR derives from a man aged 35 to 55 in good health and CMV-seropositive. The chain employs TRBV30 and TRBJ1-2, with D hard to call. CDR3 bases: TGTGCCTGGAGTTTAGACTATGGCTACACTTTC. Its protein is CAWSLDYGYTF.